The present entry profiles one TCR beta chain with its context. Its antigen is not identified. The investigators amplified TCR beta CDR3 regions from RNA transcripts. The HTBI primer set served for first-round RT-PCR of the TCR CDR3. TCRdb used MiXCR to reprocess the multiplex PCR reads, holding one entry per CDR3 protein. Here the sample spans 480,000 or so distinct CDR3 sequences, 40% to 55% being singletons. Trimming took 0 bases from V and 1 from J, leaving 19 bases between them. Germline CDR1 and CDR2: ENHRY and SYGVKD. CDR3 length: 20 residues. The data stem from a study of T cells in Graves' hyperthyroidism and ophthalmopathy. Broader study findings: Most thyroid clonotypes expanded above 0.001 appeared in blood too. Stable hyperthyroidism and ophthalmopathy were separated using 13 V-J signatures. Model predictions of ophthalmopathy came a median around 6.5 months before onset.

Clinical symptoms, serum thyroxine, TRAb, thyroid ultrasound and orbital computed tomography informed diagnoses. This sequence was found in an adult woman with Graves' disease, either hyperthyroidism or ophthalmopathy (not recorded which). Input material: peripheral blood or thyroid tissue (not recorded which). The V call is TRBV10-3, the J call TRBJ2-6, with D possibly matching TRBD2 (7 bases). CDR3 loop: CAISESPQGGGGSGANVLTF. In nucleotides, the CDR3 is TGTGCCATCAGTGAGTCCCCACAAGGAGGGGGAGGGTCTGGGGCCAACGTCCTGACTTTC.